The rows below give T cell receptor beta chains drawn from one sample of a study of glioma-infiltrating T cells. A single record per CDR3 protein comes from TCRdb applying MiXCR to the multiplex PCR reads. The sample yields about 200,000 distinct CDR3 sequences, over 30% seen once. The sample consisted of glioma tissue, nonneoplastic brain tissue, or PBMCs (not recorded which). The origin of the receptors is a human donor with low-grade glioma or glioblastoma, undergoing nonglioma brain surgery, or in good health (not recorded which). CDR3s include the opening cysteine and the closing phenylalanine or tryptophan. D genes are given only for firm matches. Rows may omit the clone size; those that give it use once, few, many or a size class.

v_call	j_call	clone_size	d_call	cdr3_nt	cdr3_aa
TRBV5-1	TRBJ2-3	-	TRBD2	TGCGCCAGCAGCTGGGGGGGGATGACGGCAACAGATACGCAGTATTTT	CASSWGGMTATDTQYF
TRBV30	TRBJ1-2	-	-	TGTGCCTGGAGCCGACCTCTAAAAAACTATGGCTACACCTTC	CAWSRPLKNYGYTF
TRBV18	TRBJ1-6	few	TRBD1	TGTGCCAGCTCACCAGGGACAGCGAATAATTCACCCCTCCACTTT	CASSPGTANNSPLHF
TRBV29-1	TRBJ2-5	few	TRBD2	TGCAGCGTTGAAGGTACTAGCGGGAGCGAAGAGACCCAGTACTTC	CSVEGTSGSEETQYF
TRBV30	TRBJ2-7	few	TRBD2	TGTGCCTGGAGTGGACTAGCGGGAGTCTACGAGCAGTACTTC	CAWSGLAGVYEQYF
TRBV20-1	TRBJ2-1	few	TRBD2	TGCAGTACCGCTCTGACTAGCGGGAGAAATGAGCAGTTCTTC	CSTALTSGRNEQFF
TRBV12-5	TRBJ2-5	many	-	TGTGCTAGTGGTTTGGAGAACCAAGAGACCCAGTACTTC	CASGLENQETQYF
TRBV27	TRBJ2-1	many	-	TGTGCCAGCAGTTTATCCCGCGGGAATGAGCAGTTCTTC	CASSLSRGNEQFF
TRBV5-5	TRBJ2-7	few	-	TGTGCCAGCAGCCCGGCATTCACAGAGAGCTCCTACGAGCAGTACTTC	CASSPAFTESSYEQYF
TRBV12-3/TRBV12-4	TRBJ2-7	-	-	TGTGCCAGCAGTTTCTCCACGGAGACCTACGAGCAGTACTTC	CASSFSTETYEQYF